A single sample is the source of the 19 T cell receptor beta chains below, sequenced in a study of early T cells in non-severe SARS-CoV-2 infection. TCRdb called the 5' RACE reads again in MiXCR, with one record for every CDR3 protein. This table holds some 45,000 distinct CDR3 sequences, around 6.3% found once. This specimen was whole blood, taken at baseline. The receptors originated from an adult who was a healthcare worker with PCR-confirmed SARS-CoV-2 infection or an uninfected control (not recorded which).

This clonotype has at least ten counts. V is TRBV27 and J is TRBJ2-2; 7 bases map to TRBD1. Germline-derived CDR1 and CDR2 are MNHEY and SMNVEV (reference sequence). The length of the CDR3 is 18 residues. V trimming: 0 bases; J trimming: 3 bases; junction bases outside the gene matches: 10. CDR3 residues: CASSLSNREGGDTGELFF. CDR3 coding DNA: TGTGCCAGCAGTTTATCCAACAGGGAAGGGGGCGACACCGGGGAGCTGTTTTTT.

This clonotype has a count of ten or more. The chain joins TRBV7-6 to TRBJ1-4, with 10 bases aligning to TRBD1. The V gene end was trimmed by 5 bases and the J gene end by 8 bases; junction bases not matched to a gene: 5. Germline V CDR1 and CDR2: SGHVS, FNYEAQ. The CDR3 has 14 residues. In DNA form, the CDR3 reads TGTGCCAGCAGCCGAGACAGGGGGCAAGAAAAACTGTTTTTT. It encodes CASSRDRGQEKLFF.

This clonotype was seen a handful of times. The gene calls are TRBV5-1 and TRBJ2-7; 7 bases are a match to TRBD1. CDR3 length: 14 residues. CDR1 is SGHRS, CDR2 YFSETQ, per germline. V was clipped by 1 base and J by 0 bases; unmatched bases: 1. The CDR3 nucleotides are TGCGCCAGCAGCTTGACAGGGGACTCCTACGAGCAGTACTTC. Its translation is CASSLTGDSYEQYF.

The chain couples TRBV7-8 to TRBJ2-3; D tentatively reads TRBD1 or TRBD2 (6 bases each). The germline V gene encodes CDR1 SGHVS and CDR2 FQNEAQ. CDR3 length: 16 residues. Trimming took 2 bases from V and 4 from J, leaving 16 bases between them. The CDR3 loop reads CASSLFGARGADTQYF. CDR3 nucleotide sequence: TGTGCCAGCAGCTTATTCGGGGCAAGGGGGGCAGATACGCAGTATTTT.

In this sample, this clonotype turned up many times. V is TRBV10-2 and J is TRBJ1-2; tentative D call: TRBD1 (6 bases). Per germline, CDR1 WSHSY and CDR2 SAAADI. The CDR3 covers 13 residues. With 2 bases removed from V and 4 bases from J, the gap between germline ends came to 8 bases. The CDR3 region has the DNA TGCGCCAGCAGTGAGGGGGGCCTCTATGGCTACACCTTC. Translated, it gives CASSEGGLYGYTF.

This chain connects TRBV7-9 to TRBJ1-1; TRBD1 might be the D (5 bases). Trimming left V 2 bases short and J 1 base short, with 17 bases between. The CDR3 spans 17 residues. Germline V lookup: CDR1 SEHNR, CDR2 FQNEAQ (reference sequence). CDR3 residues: CASSLTFPRVGNTEAFF. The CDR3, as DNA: TGTGCCAGCAGCTTAACATTCCCCAGGGTGGGGAACACTGAAGCTTTCTTT. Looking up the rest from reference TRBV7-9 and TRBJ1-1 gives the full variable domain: DTGVSQNPRHKITKRGQNVTFRCDPISEHNRLYWYRQTLGQGPEFLTYFQNEAQLEKSRLLSDRFSAERPKGSFSTLEIQRTEQGDSAMYLCASSLTFPRVGNTEAFFGQGTRLTVV.

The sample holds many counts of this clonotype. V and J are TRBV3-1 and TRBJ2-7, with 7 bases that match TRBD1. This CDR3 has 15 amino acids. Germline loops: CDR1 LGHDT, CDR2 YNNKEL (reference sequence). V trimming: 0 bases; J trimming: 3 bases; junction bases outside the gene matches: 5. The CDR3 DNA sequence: TGTGCCAGCAGCCAAGAGAGGGGGCCTTACTACGAGCAGTACTTC. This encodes CASSQERGPYYEQYF.

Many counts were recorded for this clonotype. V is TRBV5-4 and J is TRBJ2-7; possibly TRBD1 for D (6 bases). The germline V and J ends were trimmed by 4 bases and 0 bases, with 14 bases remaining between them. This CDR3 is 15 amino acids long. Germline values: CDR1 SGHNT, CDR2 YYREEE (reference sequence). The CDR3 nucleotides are TGTGCCAGCAGCAAGCGAGGGGGATCCTCCTACGAGCAGTACTTC. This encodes CASSKRGGSSYEQYF.

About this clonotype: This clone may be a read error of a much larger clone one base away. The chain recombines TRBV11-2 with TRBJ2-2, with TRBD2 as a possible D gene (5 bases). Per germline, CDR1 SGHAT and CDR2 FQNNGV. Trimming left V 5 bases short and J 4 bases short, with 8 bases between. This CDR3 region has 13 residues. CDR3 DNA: TGTGCCAGCAGCCCACGGGGCACCGGGGAGCTGTTTTTT. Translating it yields CASSPRGTGELFF.

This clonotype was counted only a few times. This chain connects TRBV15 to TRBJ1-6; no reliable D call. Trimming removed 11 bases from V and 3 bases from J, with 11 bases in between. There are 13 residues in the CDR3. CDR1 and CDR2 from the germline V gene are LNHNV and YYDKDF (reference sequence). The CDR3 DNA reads TGTGCCTCCGGAGCAGACTATAATTCACCCCTCCACTTT. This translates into CASGADYNSPLHF.

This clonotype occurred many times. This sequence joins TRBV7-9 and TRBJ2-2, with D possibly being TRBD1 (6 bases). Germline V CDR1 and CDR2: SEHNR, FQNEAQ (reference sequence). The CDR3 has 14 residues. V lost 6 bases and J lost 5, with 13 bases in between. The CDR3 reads CASRIYTGTGELFF. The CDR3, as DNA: TGTGCCAGCAGGATATATACAGGGACCGGGGAGCTGTTTTTT.

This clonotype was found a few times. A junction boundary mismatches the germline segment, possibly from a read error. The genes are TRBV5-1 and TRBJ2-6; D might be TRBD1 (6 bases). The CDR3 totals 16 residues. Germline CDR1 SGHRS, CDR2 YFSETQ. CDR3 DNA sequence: TGCGCCAGCAGCCTTTACACCAGCTCAGGGGCCAACGTCCCGACTTTC. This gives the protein CASSLYTSSGANVPTF.

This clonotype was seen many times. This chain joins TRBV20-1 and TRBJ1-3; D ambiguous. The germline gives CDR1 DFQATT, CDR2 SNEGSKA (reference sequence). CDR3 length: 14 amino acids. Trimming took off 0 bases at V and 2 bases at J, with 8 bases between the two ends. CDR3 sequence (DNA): TGCAGTGCTAGAGAATTGGGAACTGGAAACACCATATATTTT. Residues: CSARELGTGNTIYF.

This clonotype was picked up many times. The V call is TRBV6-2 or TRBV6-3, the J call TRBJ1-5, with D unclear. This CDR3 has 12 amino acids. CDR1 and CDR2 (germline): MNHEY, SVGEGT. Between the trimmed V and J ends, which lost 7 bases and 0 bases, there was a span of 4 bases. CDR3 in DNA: TGTGCCAGCACCGATAGCAATCAGCCCCAGCATTTT. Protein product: CASTDSNQPQHF.

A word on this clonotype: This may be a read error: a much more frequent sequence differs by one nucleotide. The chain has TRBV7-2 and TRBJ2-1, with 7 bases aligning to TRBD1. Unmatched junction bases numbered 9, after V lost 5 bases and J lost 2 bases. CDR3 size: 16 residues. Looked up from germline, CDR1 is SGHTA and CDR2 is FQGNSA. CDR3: CASSKDRRAAYNEQFF. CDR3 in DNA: TGTGCCAGCAGCAAGGACAGGAGAGCCGCCTACAATGAGCAGTTCTTC.

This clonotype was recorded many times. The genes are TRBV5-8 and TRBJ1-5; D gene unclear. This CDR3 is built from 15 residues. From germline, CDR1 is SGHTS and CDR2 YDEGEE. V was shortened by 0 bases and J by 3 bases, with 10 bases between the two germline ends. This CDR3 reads CASSLGGVDNQPQHF. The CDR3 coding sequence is TGTGCCAGCAGCTTGGGCGGGGTTGACAATCAGCCCCAGCATTTT.

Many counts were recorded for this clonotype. CDR3 loop: CASSLSPWLDMSSTDTQYF. CDR3 nucleotides: TGTGCCAGCAGTTTGTCCCCTTGGCTCGATATGTCCAGCACAGATACGCAGTATTTT. V gene TRBV12-3 or TRBV12-4 combines with J gene TRBJ2-3; no clear D. CDR3 size: 19 residues. V was cut by 3 bases and J by 0 bases, with 22 bases left in between.

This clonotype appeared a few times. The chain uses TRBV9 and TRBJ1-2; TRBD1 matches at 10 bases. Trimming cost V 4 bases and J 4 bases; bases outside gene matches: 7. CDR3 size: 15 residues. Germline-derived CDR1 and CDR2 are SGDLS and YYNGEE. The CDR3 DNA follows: TGTGCCAGCAGCCCGGGGGACAGGGGTGGCTATGGCTACACCTTC. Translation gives CASSPGDRGGYGYTF.

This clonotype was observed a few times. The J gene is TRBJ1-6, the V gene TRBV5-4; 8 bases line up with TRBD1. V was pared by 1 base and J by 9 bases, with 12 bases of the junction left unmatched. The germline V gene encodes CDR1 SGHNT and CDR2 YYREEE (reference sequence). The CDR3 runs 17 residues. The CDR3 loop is CASSLKRGRQGSSPLHF. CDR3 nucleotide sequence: TGTGCCAGCAGCTTGAAAAGGGGGCGACAGGGGAGTTCACCCCTCCACTTT.